This T cell receptor (beta chain) came from a study of T cells in Graves' hyperthyroidism and ophthalmopathy (dated by TCRdb to about 2019). Some background on the complete study: Peripheral blood samples were taken at the time of initial diagnosis, prior to any treatment. The study also compared thyroid tissue and blood T-cell repertoires from five or six Graves' hyperthyroidism patients. The paper describes TCR Vbeta CDR3 sequencing of about 140 peripheral blood samples, made up of approximately 40 ophthalmopathy patients, 70 to 80 hyperthyroidism patients and 17 progressor patients. For training and testing, the 80 to 100 patients in the discovery cohort were randomly divided in a 7:3 ratio. After blood sampling, hyperthyroidism patients were treated with methimazole at a starting dose of 30 mg daily, and ophthalmopathy patients were treated with high-dose intravenous methylprednisolone. TCR V-J signatures able to tell the groups apart were searched for in a discovery cohort of more than 90 patients, of whom more than 40 had Graves' ophthalmopathy and about 55 had stable Graves' hyperthyroidism. Whether ophthalmopathy could be predicted prospectively was tested in an independent validation cohort made up of fewer than 20 hyperthyroidism patients plus 17 patients who later progressed to ophthalmopathy. Overall study outcomes, separate from this receptor: Blood samples also contained most of the expanded thyroid clonotypes (frequency above 0.001), which suggests that blood repertoires may reflect thyroid immune responses. In cross-validation, a model built on a 13 V-J signature told ophthalmopathy apart from stable hyperthyroidism with under 90% sensitivity and approximately 81% specificity, and in testing the same model reached 80%/75%. In validation, progression to ophthalmopathy was predicted by the model with nearly 71% sensitivity and 72% to 85% specificity, a median of about 6.4 months before onset. No statistical method was used to fix the sample size in advance, and group allocation was not hidden from the investigators.

The TCR beta CDR3 regions were amplified from the RNA transcripts. The first round of RT-PCR for the TCR CDR3 was performed with the HTBI primer set and the Qiagen OneStep RT-PCR kit. Libraries were constructed in a second round of multiplex PCR, after which size selection and purification were performed. Sequencing of the libraries was done on an Illumina HiSeq2000 using paired-end 100 bp reads. The published analysis was carried out like this. SOAPnuke was used to process the raw data, with reads discarded if the reads contained adapters or uncalled bases, had a mean Phred below 15, or lacked an exact constant-primer or identifier match. High-quality paired reads were merged with COPE v1.2.5, and unique nucleotide sequences were defined as clonotypes. MiTCR v1.1 was used to align clonotypes to the IMGT TRBV, TRBD and TRBJ reference segments. Analysis was restricted to V-J combinations with a frequency above 0.0001, which covered about 99% of repertoires. The TCS score was defined as the ratio of F50 (clonal expansion) to E x V (chaos), calculated using BLOSUM62-based TCRdist between CDR3 peptides within each V-J. Welch's t-statistics and random forest reduced several hundred V-J features to 10 to 15, which were used in a naive Bayes classifier (R e1071). TCRdb reprocessing: public reads trimmed at Q25 with fastp, clones called with MiXCR, in-frame beta chains kept. When rows share a CDR3 protein, they turn into one entry using the most common DNA and genes. These V and J calls are TCRdb output, not the study's own analysis. The sample table holds approximately 430,000 distinct CDR3 sequences, of which 15% to 18% were seen once. The ten biggest clones cover roughly an eighth of the sample.

With regard to this clonotype: Which antigen it targets is not known. No much larger clone exists at a distance of one base, and base qualities are not known.

Stable Graves' hyperthyroidism was defined as no progression to ophthalmopathy during 18 months of follow-up. Hyperthyroidism patients were newly diagnosed, with disease duration under 2 months, and aged 18 to 65 years. Any patient with an uncontrolled infection, another autoimmune disease, pregnancy or lactation was excluded. Diagnoses were based on clinical symptoms, serum thyroxine and TRAb, thyroid ultrasound and orbital computed tomography. Ficoll-Paque density gradient centrifugation was used to isolate PBMCs from around 9.1 ml of fresh peripheral blood. Total RNA was extracted using Trizol reagent, and RNA quality was assessed on an Agilent 2100 Bioanalyzer. The sequencing sample was made of blood. The TCR comes from a woman under 30 with Graves' hyperthyroidism.

CDR3 protein: CASSLAGTSGRAQFF. The nucleotide sequence is TGTGCCAGCAGCTTGGCGGGGACTAGCGGGAGGGCTCAGTTCTTC. This receptor chain uses TRBV5-6 and TRBJ2-1; 16 junctional bases match TRBD2. Its CDR3 holds 15 amino acids, cysteine through phenylalanine. This entry keeps only the CDR3 DNA: 45 bases, framed from base 1. At the junction V is shortened by 0 bases and J by 13 bases; bases outside the gene matches: 4. Sequences SGHDT (CDR1) and YYEEEE (CDR2) are obtained from the germline V gene.